This T cell receptor (beta chain) was profiled in a study of shared clonotypes between healthy human individuals. The study's findings and limits: All-four-donor shared clonotypes had higher generation probabilities than non-shared clonotypes did.

The germline V gene encodes CDR1 GTSNPN and CDR2 SVGIG (reference sequence). Trimming left V 8 bases short and J 0 bases short, with 15 bases between. The CDR3 has 14 amino acids. Generated by immunoSEQ multiplex PCR, the TCRdb table keeps only in-frame clones and is missing some. Among around 2,100,000 clones listed, over 85% were seen once. On this clone itself: Its target is not known.

Only CD45RO-negative cells positively selected for CCR7 counted as naive CD8 cells, so terminally differentiated effector memory CD45RA+ cells were excluded. The sequence derives from a young man in good health. The chain carries TRBV30 and TRBJ2-3; D may be TRBD1 or TRBD2 (5 bases each). The sample was naive CD8+ T cells sorted from blood. The CDR3 reads CARSGTFSTDTQYF. The DNA of the CDR3 is TGTGCCCGGTCCGGGACCTTTAGCACAGATACGCAGTATTTT. The variable domain in full, with the rest retrieved from reference TRBV30 and TRBJ2-3, is SQTIHQWPATLVQPVGSPLSLECTVEGTSNPNLYWYRQAAGRGLQLLFYSVGIGQISSEVPQNLSASRPQDRQFILSSKKLLLSDSGFYLCARSGTFSTDTQYFGPGTRLTVL.